This T cell receptor beta chain comes out of a study of blood T cell repertoires in COVID-19. Assay used: immunoSEQ multiplex PCR; TCRdb lists only in-frame clones, some missing. The profile shows roughly 77,000 clones, 88% of them singletons. The CDR3 runs to 15 residues. Per the germline V gene, CDR1 is MNHEY and CDR2 is SMNVEV (reference sequence). V was pared by 5 bases and J by 2 bases, with 7 bases of the junction left unmatched. What was sequenced was peripheral blood. This chain connects TRBV27 to TRBJ2-7, with TRBD1 matching 9 bases. This sequence was found in a human donor in a cohort sampled during active COVID-19. CDR3 in DNA: TGTGCCAGCAGTCGTCACCGGGACAGGGCCTACGAGCAGTACTTC. Encoded protein: CASSRHRDRAYEQYF.